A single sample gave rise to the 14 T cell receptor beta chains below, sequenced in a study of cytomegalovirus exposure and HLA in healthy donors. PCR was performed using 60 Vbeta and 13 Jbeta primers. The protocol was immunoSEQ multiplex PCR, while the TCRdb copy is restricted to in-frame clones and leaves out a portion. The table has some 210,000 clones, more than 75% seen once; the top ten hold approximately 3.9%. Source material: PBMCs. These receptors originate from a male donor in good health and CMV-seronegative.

This chain's CDR3 is CASSLYSYEQYF. CDR3 nucleotides: TGTGCCAGCAGCTTGTACAGCTACGAGCAGTACTTC. The chain combines TRBV5-4 with TRBJ2-7, with D unresolved. The V gene lost 1 base and the J gene lost 3 bases, with 5 bases spanning the gap. Germline-derived CDR1 and CDR2 are SGHNT and YYREEE (reference sequence). The CDR3 covers 12 residues.

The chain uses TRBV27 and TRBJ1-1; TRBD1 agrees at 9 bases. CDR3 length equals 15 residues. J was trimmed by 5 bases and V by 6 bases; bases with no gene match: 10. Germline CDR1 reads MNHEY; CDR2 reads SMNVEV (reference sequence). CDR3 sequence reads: CASRGGQGRRTEAFF. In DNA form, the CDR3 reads TGTGCCAGCAGAGGCGGACAGGGGCGTCGAACTGAAGCTTTCTTT.

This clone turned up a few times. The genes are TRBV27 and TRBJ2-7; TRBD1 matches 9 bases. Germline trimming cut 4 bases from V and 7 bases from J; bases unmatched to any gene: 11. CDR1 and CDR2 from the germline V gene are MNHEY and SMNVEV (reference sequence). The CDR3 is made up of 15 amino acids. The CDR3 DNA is TGTGCCAGCAGTTGGCAACAGGGGGCGTGGGAGGAGCAGTACTTC. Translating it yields CASSWQQGAWEEQYF.

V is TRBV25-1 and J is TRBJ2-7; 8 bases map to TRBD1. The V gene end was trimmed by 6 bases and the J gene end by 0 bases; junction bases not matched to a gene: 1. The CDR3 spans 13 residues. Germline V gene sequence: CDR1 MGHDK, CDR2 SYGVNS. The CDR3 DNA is TGTGCCAGCAGGGACAGGGCCTCCTACGAGCAGTACTTC. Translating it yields CASRDRASYEQYF.

In nucleotides, the CDR3 is TGTGCCAGCAGCCGTCCGGGACAATTCTCTGGAAACACCATATATTTT. This gives the protein CASSRPGQFSGNTIYF. V usage is TRBV28 and J usage is TRBJ1-3; possible D gene TRBD1, 6 bases. The germline V and J ends were trimmed by 6 bases and 0 bases, with 15 bases remaining between them. The germline V gene encodes CDR1 MDHEN and CDR2 SYDVKM. This CDR3 region has 16 residues.

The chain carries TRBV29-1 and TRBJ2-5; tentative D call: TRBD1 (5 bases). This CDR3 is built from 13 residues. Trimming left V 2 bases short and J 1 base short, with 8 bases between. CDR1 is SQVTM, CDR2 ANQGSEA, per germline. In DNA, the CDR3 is TGCAGCGTTGAATTAGGGGCCCAAGAGACCCAGTACTTC. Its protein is CSVELGAQETQYF.

Here the CDR3 DNA reads TGTGCCAGCAGTTCAACAAGGGGGTATGAAGCTTTCTTT. Amino acids: CASSSTRGYEAFF. The V and J genes are TRBV2 and TRBJ1-1, with D perhaps TRBD1 (6 bases). In germline, CDR1 is SNHLY, CDR2 FYNNEI. There are 13 residues in the CDR3. Trimming cost V 5 bases and J 7 bases, with 14 bases left between them.

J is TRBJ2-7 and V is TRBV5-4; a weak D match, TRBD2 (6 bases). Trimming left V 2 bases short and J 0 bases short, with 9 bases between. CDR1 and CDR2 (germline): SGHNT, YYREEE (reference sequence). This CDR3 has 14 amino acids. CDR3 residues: CASSFDSGSYEQYF. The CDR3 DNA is TGTGCCAGCAGCTTTGATAGCGGCTCCTACGAGCAGTACTTC.

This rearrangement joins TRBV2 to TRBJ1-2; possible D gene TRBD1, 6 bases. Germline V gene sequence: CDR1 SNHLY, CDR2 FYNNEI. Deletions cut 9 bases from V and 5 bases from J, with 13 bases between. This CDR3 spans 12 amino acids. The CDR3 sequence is CARSDSYYGYTF. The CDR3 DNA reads TGTGCCAGGTCGGACAGCTATTATGGCTACACCTTC.

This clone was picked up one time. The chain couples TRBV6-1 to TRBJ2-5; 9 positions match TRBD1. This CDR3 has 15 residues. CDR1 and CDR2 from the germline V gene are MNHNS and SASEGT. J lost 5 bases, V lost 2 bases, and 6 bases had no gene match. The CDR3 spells CASSEFGQGRETQYF. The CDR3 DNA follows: TGTGCCAGCAGTGAATTCGGACAGGGGAGGGAGACCCAGTACTTC.

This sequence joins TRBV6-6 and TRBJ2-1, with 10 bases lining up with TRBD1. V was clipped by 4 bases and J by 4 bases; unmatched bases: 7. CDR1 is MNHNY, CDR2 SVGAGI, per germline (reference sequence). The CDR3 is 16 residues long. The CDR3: CASSSHDRGLYNEQFF. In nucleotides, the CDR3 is TGTGCCAGCAGTTCCCACGACAGGGGGCTTTACAATGAGCAGTTCTTC.

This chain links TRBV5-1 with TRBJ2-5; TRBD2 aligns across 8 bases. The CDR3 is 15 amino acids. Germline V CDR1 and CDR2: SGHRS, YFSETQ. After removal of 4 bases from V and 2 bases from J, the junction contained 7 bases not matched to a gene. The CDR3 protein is CASSPSGRGQETQYF. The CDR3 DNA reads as TGCGCCAGCAGCCCCAGCGGGAGAGGGCAAGAGACCCAGTACTTC. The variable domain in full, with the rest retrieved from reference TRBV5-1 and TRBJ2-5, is KAGVTQTPRYLIKTRGQQVTLSCSPISGHRSVSWYQQTPGQGLQFLFEYFSETQRNKGNFPGRFSGRQFSNSRSEMNVSTLELGDSALYLCASSPSGRGQETQYFGPGTRLLVL.

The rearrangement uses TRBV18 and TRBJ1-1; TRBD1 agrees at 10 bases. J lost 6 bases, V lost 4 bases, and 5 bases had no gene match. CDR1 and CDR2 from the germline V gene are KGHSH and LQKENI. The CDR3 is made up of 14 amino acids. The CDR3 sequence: CASSRGQGISEAFF. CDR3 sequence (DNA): TGTGCCAGCTCACGGGGACAGGGGATCTCTGAAGCTTTCTTT.

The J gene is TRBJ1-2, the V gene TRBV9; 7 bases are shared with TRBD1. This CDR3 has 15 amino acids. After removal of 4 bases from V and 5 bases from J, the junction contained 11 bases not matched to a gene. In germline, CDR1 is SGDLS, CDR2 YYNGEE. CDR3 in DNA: TGTGCCAGCAGCCCTAGAGGGCAGGGGGAGTATGGCTACACCTTC. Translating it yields CASSPRGQGEYGYTF.